Sequencing of this T cell receptor beta chain was carried out in a study of T cells in Graves' hyperthyroidism and ophthalmopathy. TCR beta CDR3 regions were amplified from RNA transcripts. HTBI primers were the set used in a first-round RT-PCR of the TCR CDR3. TCRdb reprocessed the multiplex PCR reads with MiXCR, giving one entry per CDR3 protein. The data show over 250,000 distinct CDR3 sequences, roughly 22% seen once. Germline values: CDR1 LGHDT, CDR2 YNNKEL (reference sequence). The CDR3 totals 19 residues. The V segment lost 5 bases and the J segment 0 bases; nucleotides outside the gene matches: 14. Broader study findings: The blood repertoire included most of the expanded thyroid clonotypes above 0.001. It was a median approximately 7.1 months before onset that the model predicted ophthalmopathy.

Points on this clonotype: Its antigen is not identified.

Lactation, pregnancy, other autoimmune disease or uncontrolled infection excluded patients. The receptor was isolated from a man aged 25 to 45 with Graves' ophthalmopathy. Material: blood. The chain carries TRBV3-1 and TRBJ1-3, with TRBD1 identical over 9 bases. The CDR3 loop is CASSSGTGTITHSGNTIYF. The CDR3 DNA sequence: TGTGCCAGCAGCTCCGGGACAGGGACCATTACCCACTCTGGAAACACCATATATTTT.